This T cell receptor beta chain was observed in a study of blood T cell repertoires in COVID-19. Only in-frame clones appear in the TCRdb table, and some are missing; sequencing was by immunoSEQ multiplex PCR. The sample shows 350,000 to 450,000 clones, roughly nine tenths of them seen only once. Germline V gene sequence: CDR1 SGHTA, CDR2 FQGNSA. J lost 0 bases, V lost 4 bases, and 4 bases had no gene match. The CDR3 has 16 amino acids. Material: PBMCs or T cells enriched from blood (not recorded which). The sequence derives from a woman in her 30s who had recovered from COVID-19. The chain uses TRBV7-2 and TRBJ1-3; TRBD1 agrees at 9 bases. CDR3 sequence (DNA): TGTGCCAGCAGCTCCTGGGACAGGGCCTCTGGAAACACCATATATTTT. Protein: CASSSWDRASGNTIYF.